This TCR beta chain stems from a study of control samples from healthy donors and cancer patients. Repertoires were generated with immunoSEQ multiplex PCR, while TCRdb's copy carries only in-frame clones and drops some. Of around 94,000 clones in the sample, approximately 93% were seen once. This CDR3 has 15 amino acids. Trimming took 5 bases from V and 0 from J; bases not matched to a gene: 7. Germline V gene sequence: CDR1 SGHAT, CDR2 FQNNGV. J is TRBJ2-7 and V is TRBV11-2; 7 bases fit TRBD1. Material: blood. This TCR derives from a woman in her twenties or thirties in good health. The CDR3 nucleotides are TGTGCCAGCAGCCCGGGACAGAGAGCCTCCTACGAGCAGTACTTC. Protein product: CASSPGQRASYEQYF. The full variable domain, in which reference TRBV11-2 and TRBJ2-7 provide the parts outside the CDR3, is EAGVAQSPRYKIIEKRQSVAFWCNPISGHATLYWYQQILGQGPKLLIQFQNNGVVDDSQLPKDRFSAERLKGVDSTLKIQPAKLEDSAVYLCASSPGQRASYEQYFGPGTRLTVT.